The rows below give T cell receptor beta chains drawn from one sample of a study of blood T cell repertoires in COVID-19. Repertoires were generated with immunoSEQ multiplex PCR, while TCRdb's copy carries only in-frame clones and drops some. The sample gives tens of thousands of clones, around nine tenths of which show up once; 3.9% is in the top ten. The specimen sequenced was peripheral blood. Every receptor here comes from a woman aged 50 to 65 in a cohort sampled during active COVID-19. Both conserved end residues are part of each CDR3. The order of the fields is J gene, V gene, D gene, clone size, CDR3 protein, CDR3 DNA. A D gene is named only where the DNA matches it firmly. Part of the rows lack a size; the others show once, few, many or a class for expanded clones.

j_gene: TRBJ1-2
v_gene: TRBV28
d_gene: TRBD1
abundance: few
CDR3aa: CASRNNAGGSNYGYTF
CDR3nt: TGTGCCAGCAGGAATAACGCAGGGGGATCCAACTATGGCTACACCTTC

j_gene: TRBJ2-3
v_gene: TRBV4-1
d_gene: TRBD2
abundance: -
CDR3aa: CASSHPAGLAGVADTQYF
CDR3nt: TGCGCCAGCAGCCACCCTGCCGGACTAGCGGGAGTGGCAGATACGCAGTATTTT

j_gene: TRBJ2-2
v_gene: TRBV24-1
d_gene: -
abundance: -
CDR3aa: CATSVGGRTGELFF
CDR3nt: TGTGCCACCAGTGTAGGGGGTCGTACCGGGGAGCTGTTTTTT

j_gene: TRBJ2-5
v_gene: TRBV5-1
d_gene: TRBD1
abundance: -
CDR3aa: CASSRKMTGQGETQYF
CDR3nt: TGCGCCAGCAGCCGGAAAATGACAGGGCAGGGAGAGACCCAGTACTTC

j_gene: TRBJ2-1
v_gene: TRBV19
d_gene: -
abundance: -
CDR3aa: CASNRPDNEQFF
CDR3nt: TGTGCCAGTAACAGACCGGACAATGAGCAGTTCTTC

j_gene: TRBJ1-2
v_gene: TRBV5-4
d_gene: TRBD1
abundance: -
CDR3aa: CASSFAGTGTSTNYGYTF
CDR3nt: TGTGCCAGCAGCTTTGCCGGGACAGGGACGTCGACTAACTATGGCTACACCTTC

j_gene: TRBJ2-7
v_gene: TRBV9
d_gene: TRBD1
abundance: -
CDR3aa: CASSSTGTALYEQYF
CDR3nt: TGTGCCAGCAGCTCAACCGGGACAGCCTTATACGAGCAGTACTTC

j_gene: TRBJ1-6
v_gene: TRBV5-6
d_gene: -
abundance: -
CDR3aa: CASSLGWAGDRPLHF
CDR3nt: TGTGCCAGCAGCTTGGGTTGGGCAGGCGATCGTCCCCTCCACTTT

j_gene: TRBJ2-7
v_gene: TRBV5-6
d_gene: TRBD1
abundance: -
CDR3aa: CASSSKPRQGHYEQYF
CDR3nt: TGTGCCAGCAGCTCCAAGCCCCGACAGGGCCACTACGAGCAGTACTTC

j_gene: TRBJ2-3
v_gene: TRBV9
d_gene: TRBD2
abundance: -
CDR3aa: CASSVAAGGQDTQYF
CDR3nt: TGTGCCAGCAGCGTCGCGGCGGGGGGGCAGGATACGCAGTATTTT

j_gene: TRBJ2-1
v_gene: TRBV11-1
d_gene: -
abundance: once
CDR3aa: CASSSEGGIYNEQFF
CDR3nt: TGTGCCAGCAGCTCGGAGGGCGGGATATACAATGAGCAGTTCTTC

j_gene: TRBJ2-7
v_gene: TRBV19
d_gene: -
abundance: -
CDR3aa: CASRRRPQDSYEQYF
CDR3nt: TGTGCCAGTAGACGGCGCCCCCAGGATAGTTACGAGCAGTACTTC

j_gene: TRBJ2-4
v_gene: TRBV6-6
d_gene: TRBD1
abundance: -
CDR3aa: CASRAPGQGNIQYF
CDR3nt: TGTGCCAGCAGGGCCCCGGGACAGGGAAACATTCAGTACTTC

j_gene: TRBJ1-2
v_gene: TRBV19
d_gene: TRBD1
abundance: -
CDR3aa: CASNLKTGAFSYGYTF
CDR3nt: TGTGCCAGTAATCTGAAGACAGGGGCCTTTAGCTATGGCTACACCTTC

j_gene: TRBJ2-1
v_gene: TRBV7-9
d_gene: TRBD2
abundance: -
CDR3aa: CASSSTGTSGRVTQFF
CDR3nt: TGTGCCAGCAGCTCAACCGGGACTAGCGGGAGGGTAACGCAGTTCTTC

j_gene: TRBJ2-7
v_gene: TRBV18
d_gene: -
abundance: -
CDR3aa: CASSPTSYEQYF
CDR3nt: TGTGCCAGCTCACCAACATCCTACGAGCAGTACTTC

j_gene: TRBJ1-2
v_gene: TRBV19
d_gene: -
abundance: -
CDR3aa: CASSIDATANYGYTF
CDR3nt: TGTGCCAGTAGTATAGACGCGACAGCAAACTATGGCTACACCTTC

j_gene: TRBJ1-1
v_gene: TRBV6-5
d_gene: -
abundance: -
CDR3aa: CASPGTISTEAFF
CDR3nt: TGTGCCAGCCCCGGGACAATTAGCACTGAAGCTTTCTTT

j_gene: TRBJ2-5
v_gene: TRBV6-4
d_gene: TRBD2
abundance: -
CDR3aa: CASSDSETGGPRETQYF
CDR3nt: TGTGCCAGCAGTGACTCGGAAACGGGAGGGCCCAGGGAGACCCAGTACTTC

j_gene: TRBJ1-5
v_gene: TRBV3-1/TRBV3-2
d_gene: TRBD1
abundance: once
CDR3aa: CASSQAGTGGNQPQHF
CDR3nt: TGTGCCAGCAGCCAAGCAGGGACAGGGGGCAATCAGCCCCAGCATTTT

j_gene: TRBJ2-7
v_gene: TRBV28
d_gene: TRBD1
abundance: -
CDR3aa: CASSSGTVVNEQYF
CDR3nt: TGTGCCAGCAGTTCCGGGACAGTAGTAAACGAGCAGTACTTC

j_gene: TRBJ2-7
v_gene: TRBV28
d_gene: -
abundance: once
CDR3aa: CASQELVSPVMPYEQYF
CDR3nt: TGTGCCAGCCAGGAACTCGTAAGCCCGGTGATGCCCTACGAGCAGTACTTC

j_gene: TRBJ2-7
v_gene: TRBV2
d_gene: TRBD2
abundance: once
CDR3aa: CASMSRLAGGLYYEQYF
CDR3nt: TGTGCCAGCATGTCCCGCCTAGCGGGGGGTCTCTACTACGAGCAGTACTTC

j_gene: TRBJ2-1
v_gene: TRBV7-6
d_gene: -
abundance: -
CDR3aa: CASSLAPAAVGNEQFF
CDR3nt: TGTGCCAGCAGCTTAGCCCCGGCGGCAGTCGGCAATGAGCAGTTCTTC

j_gene: TRBJ2-3
v_gene: TRBV24-1
d_gene: TRBD2
abundance: -
CDR3aa: CATSDSPQREGGADTQYF
CDR3nt: TGTGCCACCAGTGATTCCCCCCAGCGGGAGGGGGGGGCAGATACGCAGTATTTT

j_gene: TRBJ1-6
v_gene: TRBV27
d_gene: TRBD1
abundance: -
CDR3aa: CASSMIGGSFVGQVDNSPLHF
CDR3nt: TGTGCCAGCAGCATGATTGGAGGGTCTTTCGTCGGACAGGTCGATAATTCACCCCTCCACTTT

j_gene: TRBJ2-5
v_gene: TRBV10-3
d_gene: TRBD2
abundance: once
CDR3aa: CAISESTSGDETQYF
CDR3nt: TGTGCCATCAGTGAGTCTACTAGCGGGGACGAGACCCAGTACTTC

j_gene: TRBJ1-2
v_gene: TRBV11-3
d_gene: -
abundance: -
CDR3aa: CASSLASYGYTF
CDR3nt: TGTGCCAGCAGCTTAGCTAGCTATGGCTACACCTTC